This TCR beta chain is drawn from a study of blood T cells in healthy people across ages. Broader study findings: Expanded clonotype changes were possibly confounded by unknown donor CMV status.

CDR1 and CDR2 (germline): SEHNR, FQNEAQ (reference sequence). Between the trimmed V and J ends, which lost 5 bases and 4 bases, there was a span of 17 bases. CDR3 length equals 15 residues. Combining a sample-barcoded 5' primer with a J-beta primer mix, a second PCR ran for roughly 7 to 12 cycles. TCRdb passed the 5' RACE reads through MiXCR, listing each CDR3 protein once. The sample records more than 750,000 distinct CDR3 sequences, 25% to 35% being singletons. This clonotype was observed a few times. The antigen remains unidentified. In addition, the sample was reused for a study of T cells of mothers and their children. As that study records: The authors added sample barcodes and 2-4 random nucleotides using the M1S primer of the second PCR.

The material sequenced was blood. The TCR comes from a woman aged 40 to 50 in good health. The chain recombines TRBV7-9 with TRBJ1-2; D is possibly TRBD1 (6 bases). Here the CDR3 reads CASSPRGQSIYGYTF. The DNA of the CDR3 is TGTGCCAGCAGCCCCCGAGGACAGTCCATCTATGGCTACACCTTC.